This TCR beta chain was observed in a study of OX40 agonist ivuxolimab in advanced cancers. Study as a whole: With ivuxolimab, an agonistic anti-OX40 (CD134) antibody, patients were treated. The study, taken as a whole, reports: Relative to CD4+ cells, CD8+ T cells on average had more expanded clones. Compared with others, partial responders at 0.1-3.0 mg/kg displayed clonal expansion among the lowest.

Profiled with immunoSEQ multiplex PCR; TCRdb holds only in-frame clones, not every one. The top ten clones hold 9.5% to 15% of a sample with 16,000 or so clones, 60% to 85% of them seen once. Autoimmune disease history or systemic immunosuppression excluded patients. Trimming took 5 bases from V and 10 from J, leaving 23 bases between them. The CDR3 has 16 amino acids. Germline V gives CDR1 SEHNR, CDR2 FQNEAQ (reference sequence). Note on this clone: The antigen is undetermined.

The receptor was isolated from an adult with an advanced solid tumor such as melanoma, head and neck, liver or kidney cancer. The sample consisted of CD4+ or CD8+ T cells sorted from blood, taken in a trial of the OX40 agonist ivuxolimab. The chain recombines TRBV7-9 with TRBJ1-4; a possible D gene is TRBD1 (6 bases). CDR3 DNA: TGTGCCAGCAGCGGCTGGACAGAGGCACGGTCGCGAAAACTGTTTTTT. Protein product: CASSGWTEARSRKLFF.